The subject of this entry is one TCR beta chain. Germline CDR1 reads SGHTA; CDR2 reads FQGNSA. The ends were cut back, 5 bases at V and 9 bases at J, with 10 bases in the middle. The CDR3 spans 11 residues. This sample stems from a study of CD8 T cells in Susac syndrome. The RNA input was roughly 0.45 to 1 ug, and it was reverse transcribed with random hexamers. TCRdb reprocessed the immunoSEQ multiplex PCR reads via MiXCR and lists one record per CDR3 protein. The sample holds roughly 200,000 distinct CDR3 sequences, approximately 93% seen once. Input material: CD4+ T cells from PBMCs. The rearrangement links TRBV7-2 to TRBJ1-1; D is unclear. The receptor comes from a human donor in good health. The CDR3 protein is CASSAQRKAFF. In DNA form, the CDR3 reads TGTGCCAGCAGCGCACAGAGAAAAGCTTTCTTT.